The 8 T cell receptor beta chains listed next were all sequenced from one sample in a study of blood T cell repertoires in COVID-19. The data were produced by immunoSEQ multiplex PCR, yet TCRdb's version contains in-frame clones alone and is incomplete. The data contain 50,000 or so clones, about 83% of them singletons. The sequencing sample was made of peripheral blood. These receptors came from a man between 35 and 55 years old with acute or convalescent COVID-19.

The CDR3 DNA is TGTGCCAGCAGCCAGGATAGCGGGAGCTCCTACAATGAGCAGTTCTTC. Its protein product is CASSQDSGSSYNEQFF. The chain employs TRBV4-2 and TRBJ2-1; 9 bases are a match to TRBD2. The CDR3 spans 16 residues. The trim removed 3 bases at V and 0 bases at J, leaving 3 bases unmatched. Germline CDR1 is LGHNA and CDR2 is YNFKEQ.

There are a few counts of this clone. The gene calls are TRBV9 and TRBJ1-6; D is undetermined. Germline-derived CDR1 and CDR2 are SGDLS and YYNGEE. Trimming removed 0 bases at V and 8 bases at J, with 9 bases between. This CDR3 region has 14 residues. The CDR3 coding sequence is TGTGCCAGCAGCGTAGGTGGCAGTTATTCACCCCTCCACTTT. It is translated as CASSVGGSYSPLHF.

This chain joins TRBV19 and TRBJ1-2; D unclear. Trimming removed 4 bases from V and 4 bases from J, with 13 bases in between. Germline CDR1 is LNHDA and CDR2 is SQIVND (reference sequence). The CDR3 contains 14 residues. This chain's CDR3 is CASSTREIVYGYTF. CDR3 in DNA: TGTGCCAGTAGTACCCGGGAGATAGTCTATGGCTACACCTTC.

This chain joins TRBV24-1 and TRBJ2-5; weak D call: TRBD1 (6 bases). CDR1 and CDR2 from the germline V gene are KGHDR and SFDVKD. This CDR3 region has 14 residues. With 4 bases removed from V and 1 base from J, the gap between germline ends came to 9 bases. CDR3 loop: CATSDPRGQETQYF. As DNA, the CDR3 is TGTGCCACCAGTGACCCCAGGGGCCAAGAGACCCAGTACTTC.

CDR3 region: CASSFSAGGRRTGELFF. As DNA, the CDR3 is TGTGCCAGCAGCTTCTCGGCGGGAGGTCGGCGCACCGGGGAGCTGTTTTTT. This chain links TRBV5-4 with TRBJ2-2, with TRBD2 matching over 8 bases. V lost 2 bases, J lost 4 bases, and 10 bases stayed unmatched. CDR1 SGHNT and CDR2 YYREEE come from the germline V gene (reference sequence). CDR3 length: 17 amino acids.

This clone was detected once. This chain joins TRBV5-1 and TRBJ1-6; perhaps TRBD1 as D (5 bases). Germline CDR1 SGHRS, CDR2 YFSETQ. The CDR3 has 15 residues. The V gene lost 4 bases and the J gene lost 7 bases, with 15 bases spanning the gap. CDR3 nucleotides: TGCGCCAGCAGCGCTGGAGGGGTGGAGAATTCACCCCTCCACTTT. Its translation is CASSAGGVENSPLHF.

This clone appeared a single time. The chain uses TRBV6-5 and TRBJ1-6; 9 bases are a match to TRBD1. Trimming took 6 bases from V and 9 from J; bases not matched to a gene: 9. Germline V CDR1 and CDR2: MNHEY, SVGAGI. The CDR3 runs to 15 residues. CDR3 amino acids: CASRDPGTGSSPLHF. The DNA of the CDR3 is TGTGCCAGCAGGGATCCGGGGACAGGGTCTTCACCCCTCCACTTT.

The chain has TRBV6-1 and TRBJ2-5, with 9 bases lining up with TRBD1. CDR3 length: 14 residues. Germline CDR1 reads MNHNS; CDR2 reads SASEGT. V was pared by 5 bases and J by 5 bases, with 6 bases of the junction left unmatched. CDR3 sequence reads: CASSSTGGGETQYF. The CDR3 DNA sequence: TGTGCCAGCAGTTCTACAGGGGGCGGTGAGACCCAGTACTTC.